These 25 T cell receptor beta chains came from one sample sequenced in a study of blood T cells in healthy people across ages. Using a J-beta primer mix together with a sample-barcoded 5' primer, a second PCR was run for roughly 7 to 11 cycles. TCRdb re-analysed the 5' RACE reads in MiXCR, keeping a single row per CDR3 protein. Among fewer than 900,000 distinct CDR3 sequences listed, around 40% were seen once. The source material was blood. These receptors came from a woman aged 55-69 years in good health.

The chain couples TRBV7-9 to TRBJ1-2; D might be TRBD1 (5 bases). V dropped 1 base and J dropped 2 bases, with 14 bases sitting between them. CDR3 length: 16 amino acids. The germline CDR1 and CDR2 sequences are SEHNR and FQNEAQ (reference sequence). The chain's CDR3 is CASSLVGPRENYGYTF. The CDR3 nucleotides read TGTGCCAGCAGCTTAGTGGGGCCACGGGAGAACTATGGCTACACCTTC.

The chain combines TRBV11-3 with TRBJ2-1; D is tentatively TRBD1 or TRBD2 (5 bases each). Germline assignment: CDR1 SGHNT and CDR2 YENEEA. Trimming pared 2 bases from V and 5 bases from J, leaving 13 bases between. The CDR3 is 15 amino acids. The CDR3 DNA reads TGTGCCAGCAGCTTAAGGGCAGGGACCCACAATGAGCAGTTCTTC. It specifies CASSLRAGTHNEQFF.

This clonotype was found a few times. CDR3 amino acids: CASSLRPRGLQETQYF. In DNA, the CDR3 is TGTGCCAGCAGTTTAAGGCCTCGGGGGTTACAAGAGACCCAGTACTTC. The chain links TRBV12-3 or TRBV12-4 to TRBJ2-5; D may be TRBD2 (6 bases). V gave up 2 bases and J gave up 2 bases, with 15 bases separating them. The CDR3 has 16 amino acids.

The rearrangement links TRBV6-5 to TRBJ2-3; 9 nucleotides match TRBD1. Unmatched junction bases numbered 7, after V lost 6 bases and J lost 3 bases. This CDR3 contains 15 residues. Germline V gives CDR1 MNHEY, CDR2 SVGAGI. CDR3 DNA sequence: TGTGCCAGCAGACCTTCGACAGGGGGGACAGATACGCAGTATTTT. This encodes CASRPSTGGTDTQYF.

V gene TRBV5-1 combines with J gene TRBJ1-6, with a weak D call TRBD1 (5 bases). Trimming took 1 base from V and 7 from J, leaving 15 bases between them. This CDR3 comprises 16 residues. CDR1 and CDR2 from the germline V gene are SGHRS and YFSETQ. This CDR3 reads CASSLFSAGENSPLHF. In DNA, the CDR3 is TGCGCCAGCAGCTTGTTCTCTGCGGGGGAGAATTCACCCCTCCACTTT.

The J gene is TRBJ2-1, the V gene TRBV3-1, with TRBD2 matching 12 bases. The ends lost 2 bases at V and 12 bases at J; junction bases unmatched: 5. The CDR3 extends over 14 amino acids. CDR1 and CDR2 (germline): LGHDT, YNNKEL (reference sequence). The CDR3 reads CASSQRRLAGAQFF. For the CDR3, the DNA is TGTGCCAGCAGCCAACGGCGACTAGCGGGGGCGCAGTTCTTC.

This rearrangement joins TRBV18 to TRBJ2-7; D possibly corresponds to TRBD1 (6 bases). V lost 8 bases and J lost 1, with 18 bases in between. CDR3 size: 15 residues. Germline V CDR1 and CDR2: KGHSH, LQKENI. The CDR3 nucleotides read TGTGCCAGCCCAACCCCGGGACAACAATCCTACGAGCAGTACTTC. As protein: CASPTPGQQSYEQYF.

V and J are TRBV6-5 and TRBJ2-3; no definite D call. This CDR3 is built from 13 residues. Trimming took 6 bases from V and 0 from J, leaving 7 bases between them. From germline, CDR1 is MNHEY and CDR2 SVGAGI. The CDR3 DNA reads TGTGCCAGCAGGAGCCCTAGCACAGATACGCAGTATTTT. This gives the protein CASRSPSTDTQYF.

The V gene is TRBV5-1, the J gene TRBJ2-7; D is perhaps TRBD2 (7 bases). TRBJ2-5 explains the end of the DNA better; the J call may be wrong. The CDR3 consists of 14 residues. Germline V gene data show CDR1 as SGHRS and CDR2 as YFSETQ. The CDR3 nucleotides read TGCGCCAGCAGCTTGGGCGGAAGGGGGGGGACCCAGTACTTC. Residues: CASSLGGRGGTQYF.

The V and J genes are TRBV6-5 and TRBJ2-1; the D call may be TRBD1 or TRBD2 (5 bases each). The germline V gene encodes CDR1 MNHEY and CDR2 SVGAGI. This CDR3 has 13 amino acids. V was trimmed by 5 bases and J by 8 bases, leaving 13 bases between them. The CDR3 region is CASSDRDEHEQFF. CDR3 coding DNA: TGTGCCAGCAGTGACCGGGACGAGCATGAGCAGTTCTTC.

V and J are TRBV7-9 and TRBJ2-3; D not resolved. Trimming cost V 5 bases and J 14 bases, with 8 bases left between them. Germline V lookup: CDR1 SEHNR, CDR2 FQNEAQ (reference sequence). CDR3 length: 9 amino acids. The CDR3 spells CASSPQRYF. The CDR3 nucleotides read TGTGCCAGCAGCCCCCAAAGGTATTTT.

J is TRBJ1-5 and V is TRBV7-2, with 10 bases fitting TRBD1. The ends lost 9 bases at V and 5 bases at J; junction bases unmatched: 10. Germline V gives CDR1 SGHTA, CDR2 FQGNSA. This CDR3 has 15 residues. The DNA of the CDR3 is TGTGCCAGTAGCCCATGGGACAGGGGCTATCAGCCCCAGCATTTT. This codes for CASSPWDRGYQPQHF.

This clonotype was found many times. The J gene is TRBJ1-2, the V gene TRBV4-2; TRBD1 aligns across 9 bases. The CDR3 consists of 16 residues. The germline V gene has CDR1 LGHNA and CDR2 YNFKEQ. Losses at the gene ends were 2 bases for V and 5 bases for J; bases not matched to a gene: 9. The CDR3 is CASSQIPRDRDYGYTF. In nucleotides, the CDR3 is TGTGCCAGCAGCCAAATCCCCAGGGACAGGGATTATGGCTACACCTTC.

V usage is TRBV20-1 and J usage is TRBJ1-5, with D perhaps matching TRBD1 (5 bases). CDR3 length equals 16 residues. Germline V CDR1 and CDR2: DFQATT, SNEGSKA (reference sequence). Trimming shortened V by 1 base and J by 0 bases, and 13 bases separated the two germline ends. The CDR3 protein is CSARAGWWDSNQPQHF. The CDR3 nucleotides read TGCAGTGCTAGAGCAGGGTGGTGGGATAGCAATCAGCCCCAGCATTTT.

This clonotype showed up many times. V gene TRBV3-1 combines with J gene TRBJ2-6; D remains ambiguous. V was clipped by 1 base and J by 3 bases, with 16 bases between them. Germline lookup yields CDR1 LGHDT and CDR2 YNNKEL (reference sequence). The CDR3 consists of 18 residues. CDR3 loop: CASSQVVSPGGGANVLTF. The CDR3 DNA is TGTGCCAGCAGCCAAGTGGTGTCTCCGGGTGGTGGGGCCAACGTCCTGACTTTC.

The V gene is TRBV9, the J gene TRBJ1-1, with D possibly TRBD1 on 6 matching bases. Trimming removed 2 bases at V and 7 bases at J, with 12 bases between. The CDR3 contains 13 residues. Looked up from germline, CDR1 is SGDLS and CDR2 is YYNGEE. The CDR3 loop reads CASSVQGQGEAFF. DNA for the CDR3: TGTGCCAGCAGCGTCCAGGGGCAGGGTGAAGCTTTCTTT.

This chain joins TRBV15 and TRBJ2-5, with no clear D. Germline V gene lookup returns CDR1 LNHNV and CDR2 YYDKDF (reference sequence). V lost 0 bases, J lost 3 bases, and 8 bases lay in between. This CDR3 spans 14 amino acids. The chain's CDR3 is CATSRDLVEETQYF. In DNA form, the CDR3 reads TGTGCCACCAGCAGAGATTTAGTTGAAGAGACCCAGTACTTC. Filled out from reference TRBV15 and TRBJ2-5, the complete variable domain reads DAMVIQNPRYQVTQFGKPVTLSCSQTLNHNVMYWYQQKSSQAPKLLFHYYDKDFNNEADTPDNFQSRRPNTSFCFLDIRSPGLGDTAMYLCATSRDLVEETQYFGPGTRLLVL.

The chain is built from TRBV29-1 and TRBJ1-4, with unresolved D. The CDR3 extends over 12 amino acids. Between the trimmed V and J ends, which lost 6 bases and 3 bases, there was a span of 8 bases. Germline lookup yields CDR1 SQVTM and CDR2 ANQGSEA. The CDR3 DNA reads TGCAGCGTCGCCGAGGCTAATGAAAAACTGTTTTTT. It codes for CSVAEANEKLFF. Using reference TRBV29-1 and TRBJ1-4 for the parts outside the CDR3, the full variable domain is SAVISQKPSRDICQRGTSLTIQCQVDSQVTMMFWYRQQPGQSLTLIATANQGSEATYESGFVIDKFPISRPNLTFSTLTVSNMSPEDSSIYLCSVAEANEKLFFGSGTQLSVL.

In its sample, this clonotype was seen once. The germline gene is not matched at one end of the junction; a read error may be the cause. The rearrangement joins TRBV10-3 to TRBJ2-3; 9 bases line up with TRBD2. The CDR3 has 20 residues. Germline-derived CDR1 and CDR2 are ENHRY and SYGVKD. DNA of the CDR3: TGTGCCGTCAGTGCCTCAGGGGGGACTAGCCCTACTACTAGCACAGATACGCAGTATTTT. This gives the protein CAVSASGGTSPTTSTDTQYF.

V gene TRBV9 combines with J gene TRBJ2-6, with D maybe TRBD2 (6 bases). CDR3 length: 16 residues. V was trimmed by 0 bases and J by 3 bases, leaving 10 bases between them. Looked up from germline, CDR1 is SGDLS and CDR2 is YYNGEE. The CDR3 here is CASSVVGGVGANVLTF. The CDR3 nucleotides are TGTGCCAGCAGCGTAGTCGGCGGGGTTGGGGCCAACGTCCTGACTTTC.

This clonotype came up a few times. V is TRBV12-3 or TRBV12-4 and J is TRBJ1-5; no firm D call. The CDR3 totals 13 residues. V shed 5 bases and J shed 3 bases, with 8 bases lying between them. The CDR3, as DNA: TGTGCCAGCAGTCAAAACGACAATCAGCCCCAGCATTTT. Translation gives CASSQNDNQPQHF.

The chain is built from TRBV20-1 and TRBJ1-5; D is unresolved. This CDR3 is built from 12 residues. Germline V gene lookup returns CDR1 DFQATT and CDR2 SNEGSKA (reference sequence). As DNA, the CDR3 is TGCAGCGCACGGGTTCACAATCAGCCCCAGCATTTT. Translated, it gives CSARVHNQPQHF.

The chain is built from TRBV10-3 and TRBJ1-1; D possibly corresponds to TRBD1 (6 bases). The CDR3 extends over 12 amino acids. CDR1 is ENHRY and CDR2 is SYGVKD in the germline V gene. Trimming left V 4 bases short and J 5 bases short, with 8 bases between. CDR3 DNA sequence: TGTGCCATCAGTGGCACAGGGACTGAAGCTTTCTTT. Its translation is CAISGTGTEAFF.

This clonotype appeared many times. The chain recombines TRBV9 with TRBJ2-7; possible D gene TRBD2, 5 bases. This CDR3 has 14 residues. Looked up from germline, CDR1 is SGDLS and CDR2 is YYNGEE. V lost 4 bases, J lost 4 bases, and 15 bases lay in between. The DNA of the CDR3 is TGTGCCAGCAGCCCCGGGCTAGCAGAGTACGAGCAGTACTTC. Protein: CASSPGLAEYEQYF.

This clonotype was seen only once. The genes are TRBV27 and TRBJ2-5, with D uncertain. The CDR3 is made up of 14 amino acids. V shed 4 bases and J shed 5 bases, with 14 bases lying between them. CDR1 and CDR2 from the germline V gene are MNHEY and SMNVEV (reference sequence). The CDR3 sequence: CASSSRVSRETQYF. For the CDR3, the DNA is TGTGCCAGCAGTTCGAGAGTTTCTCGGGAGACCCAGTACTTC.